Listed below are T cell receptor beta chains from one sample, sequenced in a study of T cells after yellow fever vaccination. One entry per CDR3 protein, called by TCRdb with MiXCR from the 5' RACE reads. The sample lists just over 250,000 distinct CDR3 sequences, around 4.9% seen once, with around 3.5% in the top ten. This specimen was CD4+ T cells sorted from PBMCs, taken on the day of the yellow fever booster vaccination. The receptors come from a man younger than 30 who received the YFV17D yellow fever vaccine. CDR3s include the opening cysteine and the closing phenylalanine or tryptophan. D genes are given only for firm matches. Part of the rows lack a size; the others show once, few, many or a class for expanded clones.

j_gene	v_gene	abundance	d_gene	len	CDR3aa	CDR3nt
TRBJ2-1	TRBV5-4	few	NA	15	CASALDGGGDNEQFF	TGTGCCAGCGCCCTTGATGGTGGCGGGGACAATGAGCAGTTCTTC
TRBJ2-1	TRBV20-1	many	TRBD2	14	CSARLAGGYNEQFF	TGCAGTGCTAGACTAGCGGGGGGGTACAATGAGCAGTTCTTC
TRBJ1-2	TRBV15	NA	NA	15	CATGRRGGRSYGYTF	TGTGCCACCGGTCGGAGGGGGGGGCGCTCCTATGGCTACACCTTC
TRBJ2-1	TRBV5-1	NA	NA	16	CASSLLTRRLVNEQFF	TGCGCCAGCAGCTTGCTGACCCGGAGATTAGTCAATGAGCAGTTCTTC
TRBJ1-1	TRBV12-3/TRBV12-4	few	NA	13	CASRDGGNTEAFF	TGTGCCAGCAGAGACGGAGGAAACACTGAAGCTTTCTTT
TRBJ2-3	TRBV10-2	NA	NA	14	CATYDSGGTDTQYF	TGCGCCACCTACGATAGCGGCGGCACAGATACGCAGTATTTT
TRBJ2-7	TRBV7-9	many	NA	13	CASSLAVVSEQYF	TGTGCCAGCAGCTTAGCTGTGGTGAGCGAGCAGTACTTC
TRBJ1-2	TRBV4-2	few	NA	15	CASSQDRWGRGGYTF	TGTGCCAGCAGCCAAGATCGATGGGGGCGAGGTGGCTACACCTTC
TRBJ1-5	TRBV15	NA	NA	13	CATSRGQERPQHF	TGTGCCACCAGCAGAGGACAGGAACGGCCCCAGCATTTT
TRBJ1-4	TRBV4-1	many	NA	15	CASSQDRRGNEKLFF	TGCGCCAGCAGCCAAGATCGCAGGGGTAATGAAAAACTGTTTTTT
TRBJ1-5	TRBV18	NA	TRBD1	15	CASSPQGASDQPQHF	TGTGCCAGCTCACCACAGGGGGCCTCGGATCAGCCCCAGCATTTT
TRBJ1-2	TRBV29-1	few	NA	11	CSVPTSYGYTF	TGCAGCGTCCCGACAAGCTATGGCTACACCTTC
TRBJ2-2	TRBV5-6	few	NA	13	CASSLERDGELFF	TGTGCCAGCAGCTTGGAAAGGGACGGGGAGCTGTTTTTT
TRBJ1-1	TRBV4-3	many	NA	14	CASSRHTSNTEAFF	TGCGCCAGCAGCCGCCATACTTCGAACACTGAAGCTTTCTTT
TRBJ2-5	TRBV6-6	many	TRBD1	14	CASSPDRVRETQYF	TGTGCCAGCAGTCCTGACAGGGTTCGGGAGACCCAGTACTTC
TRBJ1-1	TRBV6-2/TRBV6-3	NA	NA	12	CASTWGPTEAFF	TGTGCCAGCACCTGGGGCCCCACTGAAGCTTTCTTT
TRBJ2-7	TRBV20-1	few	NA	13	CSARETSLGEQYF	TGCAGTGCTAGAGAAACCTCCTTGGGGGAGCAGTACTTC
TRBJ1-1	TRBV7-2	NA	NA	14	CASSLRRAGTEAFF	TGTGCCAGCAGCTTAAGACGGGCGGGGACTGAAGCTTTCTTT
TRBJ1-1	TRBV2	many	TRBD1	13	CASGQGENTEAFF	TGTGCCAGCGGACAGGGTGAGAACACTGAAGCTTTCTTT
TRBJ1-5	TRBV7-2	many	TRBD1	15	CASSLGQGAGQPQHF	TGTGCCAGCAGCTTAGGACAGGGGGCAGGTCAGCCCCAGCATTTT
TRBJ1-1	TRBV7-9	few	TRBD1	15	CASSLPGQGASEAFF	TGTGCCAGCAGCTTACCGGGACAGGGGGCTTCTGAAGCTTTCTTT
TRBJ1-1	TRBV12-3/TRBV12-4	many	NA	14	CASRVSGSNTEAFF	TGTGCCAGCAGGGTGTCGGGATCGAACACTGAAGCTTTCTTT
TRBJ2-1	TRBV7-2	many	NA	12	CASSLGGYEQFF	TGTGCCAGCAGCTTAGGGGGGTATGAGCAGTTCTTC
TRBJ1-5	TRBV7-8	many	TRBD1	16	CASSPLNRGLDQPQHF	TGTGCCAGCAGCCCCCTTAACAGGGGGCTTGATCAGCCCCAGCATTTT
TRBJ1-5	TRBV4-3	NA	NA	15	CASSQDGFLNQPQHF	TGCGCCAGCAGCCAAGACGGGTTCTTAAATCAGCCCCAGCATTTT
TRBJ2-3	TRBV4-3	many	TRBD1	15	CASSKDRGVPDTQYF	TGCGCCAGCAGCAAAGACAGGGGTGTCCCAGATACGCAGTATTTT
TRBJ1-6	TRBV23-1	NA	TRBD1	13	CARQDRGNSPLHF	TGCGCCAGGCAGGACAGGGGGAATTCACCCCTCCACTTT
TRBJ1-2	TRBV7-2	few	TRBD1	16	CASSLAPGTGGGGYTF	TGTGCCAGCAGCTTAGCCCCCGGGACAGGGGGCGGTGGCTACACCTTC
TRBJ1-2	TRBV20-1	few	TRBD1	16	CSARDLRTGVAGGYTF	TGCAGTGCTAGAGATCTCAGGACAGGGGTGGCGGGTGGCTACACCTTC
TRBJ2-5	TRBV7-2	NA	NA	17	CASSLNRGGPLGKTQYF	TGTGCCAGCAGCTTAAACAGGGGAGGTCCCCTGGGGAAGACCCAGTACTTC
TRBJ1-4	TRBV6-6	NA	NA	14	CASSYWAGNEKLFF	TGTGCCAGCAGTTATTGGGCAGGGAATGAAAAACTGTTTTTT
TRBJ2-3	TRBV6-1	many	TRBD2	18	CASSAGTSGGSSTDTQYF	TGTGCCAGCAGCGCCGGGACTAGCGGGGGGTCCAGCACAGATACGCAGTATTTT
TRBJ1-2	TRBV12-3/TRBV12-4	NA	TRBD1	14	CASSKDRDLYGYTF	TGTGCCAGCAGTAAGGACAGGGACTTGTATGGCTACACCTTC
TRBJ1-2	TRBV24-1	many	NA	13	CATSDFTGSGYTF	TGTGCCACCAGTGATTTTACAGGTAGTGGCTACACCTTC
TRBJ2-1	TRBV12-5	many	NA	12	CASGLSFGEQFF	TGTGCTAGTGGTTTGTCTTTCGGTGAGCAGTTCTTC
TRBJ1-6	TRBV7-2	NA	NA	16	CASSLNYGTANSPLHF	TGTGCCAGCAGCTTAAATTACGGGACGGCAAATTCACCCCTCCACTTT
TRBJ1-5	TRBV7-2	NA	NA	13	CASSLSRSQPQHF	TGTGCCAGCAGCTTGAGTCGTTCCCAGCCCCAGCATTTT
TRBJ2-2	TRBV6-1	many	NA	15	CASLKSGGGTGELFF	TGTGCCAGCTTAAAGAGCGGAGGGGGCACCGGGGAGCTGTTTTTT
TRBJ2-6	TRBV5-1	NA	NA	14	CASRGPSGANVLTF	TGCGCCAGCCGGGGCCCCTCTGGGGCCAACGTCCTGACTTTC
TRBJ2-3	TRBV2	NA	NA	13	CASSPEVGDTQYF	TGTGCCAGCTCCCCAGAGGTCGGGGATACGCAGTATTTT
TRBJ2-1	TRBV5-4	NA	NA	14	CASSLTSDRKEQFF	TGTGCCAGCAGCTTGACATCGGATAGGAAAGAGCAGTTCTTC
TRBJ1-1	TRBV7-9	NA	NA	13	CASSFEAFTEAFF	TGTGCCAGCAGCTTCGAGGCGTTTACCGAAGCTTTCTTT
TRBJ2-4	TRBV27	few	NA	15	CASSSGQTAKNIQYF	TGTGCCAGCAGTTCCGGGCAGACAGCCAAAAACATTCAGTACTTC
TRBJ1-6	TRBV4-2	NA	TRBD1	15	CASSHKQGPESPLHF	TGTGCCAGCAGCCACAAACAGGGGCCTGAGTCACCCCTCCACTTT
TRBJ1-2	TRBV28	NA	NA	15	CATSPPSGTQRGYTF	TGTGCCACATCTCCACCCTCCGGGACCCAAAGGGGCTACACCTTC
TRBJ1-2	TRBV4-3	many	NA	15	CASSQGPEGVWGYTF	TGCGCCAGCAGCCAAGGTCCCGAAGGGGTATGGGGCTACACCTTC
TRBJ1-4	TRBV20-1	NA	NA	13	CSARQGSTEKLFF	TGCAGTGCTCGCCAGGGGTCGACTGAAAAACTGTTTTTT
TRBJ2-1	TRBV29-1	few	TRBD2	14	CSVASAGGYNEQFF	TGCAGCGTTGCATCGGCGGGGGGTTACAATGAGCAGTTCTTC
TRBJ1-6	TRBV12-3/TRBV12-4	many	NA	14	CASSSTSRGSPLHF	TGTGCCAGCAGTTCGACCTCACGTGGTTCACCCCTCCACTTT
TRBJ1-6	TRBV7-3	NA	NA	14	CASSRGQINSPLHF	TGTGCCAGCAGCCGTGGACAGATAAATTCACCCCTCCACTTT
TRBJ2-3	TRBV4-3	NA	TRBD1	15	CASSQGTGWSDTQYF	TGCGCCAGCAGCCAGGGGACAGGGTGGTCGGATACGCAGTATTTT
TRBJ2-1	TRBV11-2	many	TRBD1	15	CASSPFSGTGNKQFF	TGTGCCAGCAGCCCATTTTCCGGGACAGGGAATAAGCAGTTCTTC